A single sample gave rise to the 8 T cell receptor beta chains below, sequenced in a study of blood T cell repertoires in COVID-19. The repertoire was sequenced with immunoSEQ multiplex PCR; TCRdb's copy has only in-frame clones and lacks some. The sample includes nearly 110,000 clones, under 85% of them seen just once. Sequenced sample: peripheral blood. These receptors were taken from a woman aged 60-75 years with acute or convalescent COVID-19.

This clone appeared a single time. V usage is TRBV9 and J usage is TRBJ2-2; perhaps TRBD1 as D (6 bases). With 3 bases removed from V and 5 bases from J, the gap between germline ends came to 8 bases. The germline gives CDR1 SGDLS, CDR2 YYNGEE. The CDR3 contains 13 residues. CDR3 loop: CASSEQGTGELFF. DNA for the CDR3: TGTGCCAGCAGCGAACAGGGAACCGGGGAGCTGTTTTTT.

The chain recombines TRBV28 with TRBJ2-2; possible D gene TRBD2, 5 bases. The CDR3 is 12 residues long. Germline values: CDR1 MDHEN, CDR2 SYDVKM. Trimming took 10 bases from V and 1 from J, leaving 7 bases between them. The CDR3 region is CATSGNTGELFF. The CDR3 DNA sequence: TGTGCCACGAGCGGGAACACCGGGGAGCTGTTTTTT.

The genes are TRBV20-1 and TRBJ1-2; maybe TRBD1 (5 bases). V gave up 3 bases and J gave up 8 bases, with 10 bases separating them. The germline V gene has CDR1 DFQATT and CDR2 SNEGSKA (reference sequence). CDR3 length equals 11 residues. DNA of the CDR3: TGCAGTGCTAGCAGGGATGGAGGCTACACCTTC. It specifies CSASRDGGYTF.

In this sample, this clone turned up once. The chain recombines TRBV19 with TRBJ1-2; possibly TRBD1 for D (5 bases). Trimming stripped 1 base from V and 6 bases from J, with 15 bases between. This CDR3 spans 15 amino acids. Per the germline V gene, CDR1 is LNHDA and CDR2 is SQIVND (reference sequence). The CDR3 region is CASSIGGQGENGYTF. The CDR3 DNA reads TGTGCCAGTAGTATAGGCGGCCAGGGTGAGAATGGCTACACCTTC.

This rearrangement joins TRBV7-2 to TRBJ1-2; D ambiguous. Germline CDR1 and CDR2: SGHTA and FQGNSA. Trimming cost V 2 bases and J 4 bases, with 17 bases left between them. CDR3 length equals 16 residues. The CDR3 sequence is CASSLNRGGSIYGYTF. As DNA, the CDR3 is TGTGCCAGCAGCTTAAATCGGGGAGGATCTATCTATGGCTACACCTTC.

The rearrangement links TRBV7-9 to TRBJ1-6, with 8 bases lining up with TRBD1. The length of the CDR3 is 15 residues. In germline, CDR1 is SEHNR, CDR2 FQNEAQ (reference sequence). Losses at the gene ends were 5 bases for V and 6 bases for J; bases not matched to a gene: 6. CDR3 DNA: TGTGCCAGCAGCACCCGGACAGGGACTAATTCACCCCTCCACTTT. This sequence encodes CASSTRTGTNSPLHF.

V is TRBV6-1 and J is TRBJ2-7, with 12 bases identical to TRBD2. There are 18 residues in the CDR3. The V gene end was trimmed by 6 bases and the J gene end by 3 bases; junction bases not matched to a gene: 15. The germline V gene encodes CDR1 MNHNS and CDR2 SASEGT. CDR3 sequence: CASSETSGRPSALYEQYF. The CDR3 DNA reads TGTGCCAGCAGCGAAACTAGCGGGAGGCCCTCGGCTCTCTACGAGCAGTACTTC.

This chain connects TRBV5-1 to TRBJ1-3; perhaps TRBD1 as D (6 bases). V was trimmed by 0 bases and J by 8 bases, leaving 12 bases between them. Germline values: CDR1 SGHRS, CDR2 YFSETQ. The CDR3 is made up of 14 amino acids. The CDR3 region has the DNA TGCGCCAGCAGCTTGGGGCAGGGGCTCGACACCATATATTTT. This sequence encodes CASSLGQGLDTIYF.